The entry below gives a single TCR beta chain sequence along with its context. Its specificity is unknown. Deletions cut 4 bases from V and 9 bases from J, with 13 bases between. The CDR3 loop spans 12 amino acids. Germline V gene data show CDR1 as SQVTM and CDR2 as ANQGSEA. This record comes from a study of tumor and adjacent non-tumor tissue in lung cancer. At the level of the study: On average, productive TCRbeta reads reached 4 million to 4.5 million per sample.

RNA was extracted from bulk tissue without any cell sorting. Newly diagnosed lung cancer patients had thoracic surgery in China, August–late 2014, without prior chemotherapy. TCRbeta libraries were built with three rounds of nested PCR, modified from ARM-PCR. Each CDR3 protein gets one entry after TCRdb re-called the multiplex PCR reads with MiXCR. The sample lists 90,000 to 110,000 distinct CDR3 sequences, roughly 80% occurring once. Overall study findings and caveats: Tumor repertoires had a smaller top 100 clone share than normal lung.

J is TRBJ2-1 and V is TRBV29-1; D ambiguous. The sample consisted of lung tumor tissue. This TCR was sampled from a woman aged 55 to 70 with non-small cell lung cancer. CDR3 DNA sequence: TGCAGCGTTGGCCACAAGGCTCGTGAGCAGTTCTTC. Protein: CSVGHKAREQFF.